This TCR beta chain is from a study of blood T cell repertoires in COVID-19. Overall study context: Italy, Spain and the United States were the sources of the convalescent and acute COVID-19 samples. From T cells, B-cell-depleted T cells, or PBMCs came the material, which was cDNA or gDNA.

Per the original methods: Cell counts per sample came from amplifying reference gene primers. The method was immunoSEQ multiplex PCR; TCRdb's version includes in-frame clones alone and lacks a portion of them. V, J and clone size are taken as reported in that table, and D and trimming were inferred from the DNA itself. The table has some 300,000 clones, about nine tenths seen once. Germline CDR1 and CDR2: SEHNR and FQNEAQ (reference sequence). The CDR3 length is 15 residues. V shed 4 bases, J shed 5 bases, and the junction held 7 bases outside the gene matches. The origin of this receptor is a woman between 25 and 40 years old who had recovered from COVID-19. Sequencing was carried out using peripheral blood. The rearrangement joins TRBV7-9 to TRBJ1-4, with TRBD1 matching 7 bases. The CDR3: CASSSMTGYNEKLFF. In DNA form, the CDR3 reads TGTGCCAGCAGCTCAATGACAGGGTACAATGAAAAACTGTTTTTT. The complete variable domain, with remaining parts taken from reference TRBV7-9 and TRBJ1-4, reads DTGVSQNPRHKITKRGQNVTFRCDPISEHNRLYWYRQTLGQGPEFLTYFQNEAQLEKSRLLSDRFSAERPKGSFSTLEIQRTEQGDSAMYLCASSSMTGYNEKLFFGSGTQLSVL.